The present T cell receptor beta chain was sequenced within a study of blood T cell repertoires in COVID-19. Assay: immunoSEQ multiplex PCR; the TCRdb copy retains only in-frame clones and omits some. The sample yields 80,000 to 100,000 clones, approximately 90% seen once. This CDR3 is built from 12 residues. With 2 bases removed from V and 2 bases from J, the gap between germline ends came to 6 bases. The germline V gene has CDR1 GTSNPN and CDR2 SVGIG (reference sequence). The sequence was collected from a human donor with COVID-19, enrolled during active disease. The donor label of this sample is uncertain. This chain uses TRBV30 with TRBJ1-2; D unclear. Material for sequencing was peripheral blood. CDR3 nucleotides: TGTGCCTGGAGTACTAGGAACTATGGCTACACCTTC. Its protein is CAWSTRNYGYTF.